The TCR beta chain described here comes from a study of blood T cell repertoires in COVID-19. Study-level background: Samples taken during acute and convalescent COVID-19 were collected in the United States, Italy and Spain.

Data came from immunoSEQ multiplex PCR; TCRdb stores just in-frame clones and leaves some out. The sample includes roughly 430,000 clones, 88% of them seen just once. V shed 1 base, J shed 12 bases, and the junction held 6 bases outside the gene matches. CDR1 is SEHNR and CDR2 is FQNEAQ in the germline V gene (reference sequence). This CDR3 has 13 amino acids. In terms of age and location, participants ranged from roughly 18 to 90 years and lived in under 30 US areas. The material sequenced was PBMCs or T cells enriched from blood (not recorded which). The clonotype comes from a woman in her thirties or forties with acute COVID-19. The chain recombines TRBV7-9 with TRBJ2-1, with 7 nucleotides matching TRBD2. The CDR3 reads CASSLVVGRAQFF. CDR3 DNA sequence: TGTGCCAGCAGCTTAGTAGTGGGGAGGGCGCAGTTCTTC.